This TCR beta chain was sequenced for a study of cytomegalovirus exposure and HLA in healthy donors. At the level of the study: The 95 to 150 validation repertoires, a later analysis reported, used the same platform as the approximately 650 first-cohort repertoires. Study results and limitations: The study flagged about 150 TCR beta chains as cytomegalovirus-associated.

Of note for this clone: Its antigen remains unknown.

These donors were members of the approximately 120-subject validation cohort, a group separate from the roughly 700-subject first cohort. The length of the CDR3 is 13 residues. The trim removed 5 bases at V and 4 bases at J, leaving 5 bases unmatched. CDR1 is SGHAT and CDR2 is FQNNGV in the germline V gene. Profiling relied on immunoSEQ multiplex PCR, and the TCRdb table lists in-frame clones only, not all of them. The sample has approximately 70,000 clones; roughly 93% are singletons. The sequence came from a woman between 18 and 29 years old in good health and CMV-seronegative. Sequencing input: PBMCs. The chain couples TRBV11-2 to TRBJ2-7, with 7 bases fitting TRBD1. The CDR3 spells CASSVGQVYEQYF. In DNA, the CDR3 is TGTGCCAGCAGCGTCGGACAGGTTTACGAGCAGTACTTC.